The T cell receptor (beta chain) under discussion was sequenced for a study of blood T cells in healthy people across ages. This clonotype was found many times. Its antigen is still unknown. PCR was performed a second time for about 7 to 12 cycles using a sample-barcoded 5' primer and a J-beta primer mix. Via MiXCR, TCRdb re-called the 5' RACE reads, giving one row per CDR3 protein. The table lists around 710,000 distinct CDR3 sequences, roughly two fifths of them singletons. Germline CDR1 reads SGHRS; CDR2 reads YFSETQ. Trimming stripped 2 bases from V and 3 bases from J, with 12 bases between. The CDR3 totals 15 residues. Notes on the study in general: Age showed a roughly linear inverse relationship with TCR beta diversity per million T cells.

This clonotype was sampled from a woman between 55 and 75 years old in good health. J is TRBJ2-1 and V is TRBV5-1; weak D call: TRBD1 (5 bases). Sequencing used blood. In DNA form, the CDR3 reads TGCGCCAGCAGCTTTGCGACAGCTAACTACAATGAGCAGTTCTTC. Residues: CASSFATANYNEQFF.